This TCR beta chain was sequenced during a study of T cells in Graves' hyperthyroidism and ophthalmopathy. Study-wide results and limits: From stable hyperthyroidism, ophthalmopathy was set apart by a 13 V-J model. Most clonotypes that expanded in the thyroid above 0.001 also showed up in blood. The model predicted ophthalmopathy a median around 6 months before onset.

Amplified TCR beta CDR3 regions came from RNA transcripts. TCR CDR3 underwent first-round RT-PCR with the HTBI primer set. TCRdb fed the multiplex PCR reads into MiXCR, producing one record per CDR3 protein. The table shows hundreds of thousands of distinct CDR3 sequences, with 16% occurring only once. Germline-derived CDR1 and CDR2 are SGDLS and YYNGEE. The length of the CDR3 is 16 residues. After removal of 0 bases from V and 9 bases from J, the junction contained 10 bases not matched to a gene. The diagnoses drew upon clinical symptoms, serum thyroxine and TRAb, thyroid ultrasound and orbital computed tomography. This clonotype was seen at least ten times. Its target is not known.

The rearrangement joins TRBV9 to TRBJ2-3, with 10 bases identical to TRBD1. The sequencing input was blood. This TCR was sampled from a woman younger than 35 with Graves' hyperthyroidism. CDR3 amino acids: CASSVAAGQGMETQYF. DNA for the CDR3: TGTGCCAGCAGCGTAGCTGCGGGACAGGGGATGGAGACGCAGTATTTT.